The 26 T cell receptor beta chains listed next were all sequenced from one sample in a study of a mutant IDH1 vaccine in newly diagnosed glioma. Generated by immunoSEQ multiplex PCR, the TCRdb table keeps only in-frame clones and is missing some. The sample records approximately 30,000 clones, around 90% being singletons. These receptors have no known antigen. Time point denoted: week 47, end of study. Vaccination used 300 ug of mutant IDH1 20-mer peptide per dose, with topical imiquimod. Material: PBMCs, obtained from a glioma patient whose treatment included an IDH1 peptide vaccine. The receptors stem from a middle-aged woman with glioma.

This sequence joins TRBV5-1 and TRBJ2-2; TRBD1 aligns across 7 bases. The V gene's germline CDR1 is SGHRS and CDR2 YFSETQ. V was clipped by 3 bases and J by 5 bases; unmatched bases: 7. This CDR3 contains 15 residues. The CDR3: CASSSGTVKTGELFF. The CDR3 DNA reads TGCGCCAGCAGCTCCGGGACAGTCAAAACCGGGGAGCTGTTTTTT.

The rearrangement uses TRBV29-1 and TRBJ2-5; possibly TRBD1 or TRBD2 for D (7 bases each). V dropped 4 bases and J dropped 4 bases, with 13 bases sitting between them. The germline V gene encodes CDR1 SQVTM and CDR2 ANQGSEA. The CDR3 consists of 13 residues. Here the CDR3 DNA reads TGCAGCGTTGGGGCAGGGGGGGTAGAGACCCAGTACTTC. Amino acids: CSVGAGGVETQYF. Variable domain in full (rest from reference TRBV29-1 and TRBJ2-5): SAVISQKPSRDICQRGTSLTIQCQVDSQVTMMFWYRQQPGQSLTLIATANQGSEATYESGFVIDKFPISRPNLTFSTLTVSNMSPEDSSIYLCSVGAGGVETQYFGPGTRLLVL.

V is TRBV7-9 and J is TRBJ1-4; the D is unclear. V was cut by 1 base and J by 3 bases, with 9 bases left in between. The CDR3 spans 15 residues. Per germline, CDR1 SEHNR and CDR2 FQNEAQ (reference sequence). CDR3 sequence: CASSLEGWANEKLFF. CDR3 nucleotides: TGTGCCAGCAGCTTAGAGGGTTGGGCTAATGAAAAACTGTTTTTT.

V is TRBV9 and J is TRBJ1-3; the D is unclear. The CDR3 extends over 15 amino acids. Trimming left V 4 bases short and J 4 bases short, with 15 bases between. The germline V gene encodes CDR1 SGDLS and CDR2 YYNGEE. DNA of the CDR3: TGTGCCAGCAGCCAGACCGTGGGAGGAGGAAACACCATATATTTT. Its translation: CASSQTVGGGNTIYF.

The gene calls are TRBV4-3 and TRBJ2-7; tentative D call: TRBD1 (5 bases). The CDR3 runs to 15 residues. From germline, CDR1 is LGHNA and CDR2 YSLEER. The ends were cut back, 1 base at V and 1 base at J, with 11 bases in the middle. The CDR3 region is CASSQGWQGSYEQYF. In nucleotides, the CDR3 is TGCGCCAGCAGCCAAGGATGGCAGGGATCCTACGAGCAGTACTTC.

The CDR3 region is CASWQGLSNQPQHF. CDR3 nucleotide sequence: TGTGCCAGCTGGCAGGGGCTAAGCAATCAGCCCCAGCATTTT. This chain links TRBV27 with TRBJ1-5; D is possibly TRBD1 (6 bases). Trimming shortened V by 8 bases and J by 1 base, and 12 bases separated the two germline ends. The CDR3 spans 14 residues. The V gene's germline CDR1 is MNHEY and CDR2 SMNVEV (reference sequence).

The chain carries TRBV9 and TRBJ1-3; 8 nucleotides line up with TRBD1. The CDR3 has 16 amino acids. Germline V gives CDR1 SGDLS, CDR2 YYNGEE. With V trimmed by 4 bases and J by 3 bases, 9 bases remained unmatched. The CDR3 reads CASSMGQVGYGNTIYF. The CDR3 DNA reads as TGTGCCAGCAGCATGGGACAGGTTGGTTATGGAAACACCATATATTTT.

The chain has TRBV4-1 and TRBJ2-5, with D possibly matching TRBD2 (5 bases). This CDR3 spans 15 amino acids. V was clipped by 4 bases and J by 2 bases, with 14 bases between them. Germline V lookup: CDR1 MGHRA, CDR2 YSYEKL. The CDR3 nucleotides read TGCGCCAGCAGCCCGGTTGGAGCGGAACAAGAGACCCAGTACTTC. This codes for CASSPVGAEQETQYF.

The J gene is TRBJ1-5, the V gene TRBV19, with D unclear. Trimming took 6 bases from V and 4 from J, leaving 7 bases between them. The CDR3 runs 12 residues. Germline CDR1 and CDR2: LNHDA and SQIVND (reference sequence). CDR3 sequence reads: CASRASNQPQHF. The DNA for the CDR3 is TGTGCCAGTAGAGCTTCAAATCAGCCCCAGCATTTT.

This chain joins TRBV6-6 and TRBJ1-1; D remains unclear. Germline CDR1 reads MNHNY; CDR2 reads SVGAGI (reference sequence). Trimming shortened V by 5 bases and J by 11 bases, and 12 bases separated the two germline ends. The CDR3 is made up of 11 amino acids. The DNA for the CDR3 is TGTGCCAGCAGTATCTCAAGCGCGGCTTTCTTT. Its protein product is CASSISSAAFF.

This chain joins TRBV5-1 and TRBJ1-3, with D hard to call. V was clipped by 1 base and J by 0 bases, with 8 bases between them. Germline V gene data show CDR1 as SGHRS and CDR2 as YFSETQ. This CDR3 comprises 15 residues. The CDR3 coding sequence is TGCGCCAGCAGCTTGTTCGGAGACTCTGGAAACACCATATATTTT. It translates to CASSLFGDSGNTIYF.

The chain has TRBV5-4 and TRBJ1-2; D possibly corresponds to TRBD1 (5 bases). Trimming removed 0 bases from V and 6 bases from J, with 6 bases in between. The CDR3 extends over 12 amino acids. The germline CDR1 and CDR2 sequences are SGHNT and YYREEE (reference sequence). The CDR3 loop reads CASSLAGDGYTF. Here the CDR3 DNA reads TGTGCCAGCAGCTTGGCGGGGGATGGCTACACCTTC.

The chain recombines TRBV14 with TRBJ1-1, with 7 bases lining up with TRBD1. Losses at the gene ends were 4 bases for V and 4 bases for J; bases not matched to a gene: 3. Germline CDR1 SGHDN, CDR2 FVKESK. The CDR3 sequence is 13 residues long. For the CDR3, the DNA is TGTGCCAGCAGCCCTACAGGGGCCACTGAAGCTTTCTTT. As protein: CASSPTGATEAFF.

This rearrangement joins TRBV4-1 to TRBJ2-3, with a possible D match to TRBD2 (7 bases). Germline V gene data show CDR1 as MGHRA and CDR2 as YSYEKL. The V gene lost 4 bases and the J gene lost 3 bases, with 11 bases spanning the gap. The CDR3 sequence is 14 residues long. The CDR3 coding sequence is TGCGCCAGCAGCCCGGGGAGGGGGACAGATACGCAGTATTTT. Translated, it gives CASSPGRGTDTQYF.

The rearrangement joins TRBV6-1 to TRBJ1-5; D is unclear. This CDR3 comprises 13 residues. Trimming removed 1 base from V and 6 bases from J, with 7 bases in between. Germline CDR1 reads MNHNS; CDR2 reads SASEGT. In DNA, the CDR3 is TGTGCCAGCAGTGAAGTCCTGCCTCAGCCCCAGCATTTT. Translated, it gives CASSEVLPQPQHF.

The CDR3 nucleotides are TGCGCCAGCAGCCTTGGACAGAACAACTATCAGCCCCAGCATTTT. It yields the protein CASSLGQNNYQPQHF. The chain has TRBV4-1 and TRBJ1-5, with a tentative D call TRBD1 (6 bases). V gave up 4 bases and J gave up 5 bases, with 15 bases separating them. This CDR3 comprises 15 residues. Per germline, CDR1 MGHRA and CDR2 YSYEKL.

V is TRBV21-1 and J is TRBJ2-7. TRBV21-1 is a recognized pseudogene. The CDR3 runs to 17 residues. The DNA of the CDR3 is TGTGCCAGCATACCGCGAAGGACCGACTCCTTATCCTACGAGCAGTACTTC. This codes for CASIPRRTDSLSYEQYF.

This chain connects TRBV7-8 to TRBJ2-6; D is uncertain. The CDR3 is 15 amino acids. V lost 3 bases, J lost 0 bases, and 6 bases lay in between. Germline lookup yields CDR1 SGHVS and CDR2 FQNEAQ. CDR3 bases: TGTGCCAGCAGCTTCAGCTACTCTGGGGCCAACGTCCTGACTTTC. Its translation is CASSFSYSGANVLTF.

This clone was recorded once. The chain couples TRBV4-1 to TRBJ1-2; D gene uncertain. CDR1 is MGHRA, CDR2 YSYEKL, per germline. The CDR3 consists of 14 residues. The V end lost 1 base, the J end lost 0 bases, and 6 bases lay between the germline ends. DNA for the CDR3: TGCGCCAGCAGCCAAGGGCAAACTAACTATGGCTACACCTTC. Translated: CASSQGQTNYGYTF.

The V gene is TRBV27, the J gene TRBJ1-4; D possibly corresponds to TRBD1 (5 bases). The CDR3 consists of 14 residues. Germline values: CDR1 MNHEY, CDR2 SMNVEV (reference sequence). V was shortened by 1 base and J by 3 bases, with 6 bases between the two germline ends. CDR3 sequence reads: CASSLWGANEKLFF. CDR3 in DNA: TGTGCCAGCAGTTTATGGGGGGCTAATGAAAAACTGTTTTTT.

The genes are TRBV9 and TRBJ1-1; 10 bases are shared with TRBD1. The CDR3 runs to 15 residues. J lost 3 bases, V lost 5 bases, and 7 bases had no gene match. The germline gives CDR1 SGDLS, CDR2 YYNGEE. The CDR3 loop is CASRGQGLLYTEAFF. The CDR3, as DNA: TGTGCCAGCAGGGGACAGGGGTTGTTGTACACTGAAGCTTTCTTT.

The chain is built from TRBV2 and TRBJ2-7, with D possibly TRBD1 on 7 matching bases. Germline lookup yields CDR1 SNHLY and CDR2 FYNNEI. V lost 8 bases and J lost 0, with 14 bases in between. The CDR3 sequence is 14 residues long. The CDR3 here is CASGGDSSSYEQYF. The DNA of the CDR3 is TGTGCCAGCGGAGGGGACAGTTCCTCCTACGAGCAGTACTTC.

The chain's CDR3 is CASSYINEKLFF. In nucleotides, the CDR3 is TGTGCCAGCAGTTACATCAATGAAAAACTGTTTTTT. The V call is TRBV6-6, the J call TRBJ1-4; D call uncertain. Per the germline V gene, CDR1 is MNHNY and CDR2 is SVGAGI (reference sequence). V was clipped by 2 bases and J by 5 bases, with 3 bases between them. The CDR3 is made up of 12 amino acids.

The chain joins TRBV5-1 to TRBJ1-1; the D gene is possibly TRBD1 (5 bases). Per the germline V gene, CDR1 is SGHRS and CDR2 is YFSETQ. The length of the CDR3 is 15 residues. Between the trimmed V and J ends, which lost 6 bases and 4 bases, there was a span of 19 bases. The DNA for the CDR3 is TGCGCCAGCAAAATGAGGGGAAGTGAGATCACTGAAGCTTTCTTT. Translated: CASKMRGSEITEAFF.

The V and J genes are TRBV27 and TRBJ2-7, with D perhaps matching TRBD2 (7 bases). The CDR3 spans 13 residues. The V gene lost 5 bases and the J gene lost 6 bases, with 14 bases spanning the gap. Germline V gives CDR1 MNHEY, CDR2 SMNVEV (reference sequence). DNA of the CDR3: TGTGCCAGCAGTGCGGGGGCCCAAGGCGAGCAGTACTTC. This sequence encodes CASSAGAQGEQYF.

The chain carries TRBV28 and TRBJ2-7; D is ambiguous. The CDR3 is 12 residues long. V lost 5 bases to trimming and J lost 2 bases, with 7 bases between them. CDR1 and CDR2 from the germline V gene are MDHEN and SYDVKM. DNA of the CDR3: TGTGCCAGCAGTGGGCATCCCTACGAGCAGTACTTC. Translated, it gives CASSGHPYEQYF.